The 22 T cell receptor beta chains below were found in one sample sequenced in a study of blood T cell repertoires in COVID-19 (dated by TCRdb to the early 2020s). Library construction relied on the immunoSEQ multiplex PCR assay. TCRdb holds this immuneACCESS table with in-frame rearrangements only. Some clones are missing; in checked studies, unresolved V genes explain under half, and the rest has no known cause. The sample yields 150,000 to 200,000 clones; roughly 82% were counted once. Around 15% of the sample belongs to the ten largest clones. The specimen was PBMCs or T cells enriched from blood (not recorded which). These receptors were collected from a man in his fifties or sixties who had recovered from COVID-19.

This sequence joins TRBV5-4 and TRBJ2-6, with 9 bases aligning to TRBD1. The CDR3 has 16 residues. With V trimmed by 5 bases and J by 3 bases, 6 bases remained unmatched. Germline V gene sequence: CDR1 SGHNT, CDR2 YYREEE (reference sequence). The chain's CDR3 is CASRDRGLLGANVLTF. For the CDR3, the DNA is TGTGCCAGCAGGGACAGGGGACTCCTTGGGGCCAACGTCCTGACTTTC. The full variable domain, its missing parts supplied by reference TRBV5-4 and TRBJ2-6, is ETGVTQSPTHLIKTRGQQVTLRCSSQSGHNTVSWYQQALGQGPQFIFQYYREEENGRGNFPPRFSGLQFPNYSSELNVNALELDDSALYLCASRDRGLLGANVLTFGAGSRLTVL.

This chain joins TRBV28 and TRBJ2-7, with D possibly being TRBD1 (8 bases). Germline CDR1 and CDR2: MDHEN and SYDVKM. V was pared by 7 bases and J by 2 bases, with 18 bases between. The CDR3 runs to 15 residues. CDR3 sequence (DNA): TGTGCCAGCACCCGGGGAGGGACAGGAACCTACGAGCAGTACTTC. The encoded protein is CASTRGGTGTYEQYF.

The rearrangement joins TRBV2 to TRBJ1-2; 9 bases are shared with TRBD1. V lost 5 bases, J lost 4 bases, and 5 bases stayed unmatched. The CDR3 runs 14 residues. Germline CDR1 is SNHLY and CDR2 is FYNNEI. The chain's CDR3 is CASSPDRGSYGYTF. The CDR3 DNA is TGTGCCAGCAGTCCGGACAGGGGATCCTATGGCTACACCTTC.

V gene TRBV25-1 combines with J gene TRBJ1-6, with 9 bases aligning to TRBD1. V was pared by 8 bases and J by 7 bases, with 6 bases of the junction left unmatched. The V gene's germline CDR1 is MGHDK and CDR2 SYGVNS. The CDR3 runs 14 residues. The CDR3 DNA is TGTGCCAGCGGGGACAGGGTCCCGAATTCACCCCTCCACTTT. Translating it yields CASGDRVPNSPLHF.

The J gene is TRBJ1-1, the V gene TRBV19, with D possibly TRBD1 on 5 matching bases. The CDR3 is 14 amino acids. The germline V and J ends were trimmed by 2 bases and 0 bases, with 7 bases remaining between them. CDR1 LNHDA and CDR2 SQIVND come from the germline V gene (reference sequence). The CDR3 DNA follows: TGTGCCAGTAGTATATGGGGGGTGAACACTGAAGCTTTCTTT. Its protein is CASSIWGVNTEAFF.

About this clone: One junction end disagrees with the germline gene, perhaps due to a read error. The chain employs TRBV7-7 and TRBJ2-7; 9 bases line up with TRBD2. The CDR3 is made up of 15 amino acids. CDR1 and CDR2 (germline): SSHAT, FNYEAQ (reference sequence). The CDR3 bases are TGTGCTAGCAGCCCCAGTAGCGGGAGAGATTACGAGCAGTACTTC. It encodes CASSPSSGRDYEQYF.

This chain uses TRBV5-1 with TRBJ1-4, with D maybe TRBD1 (6 bases). Germline V gene lookup returns CDR1 SGHRS and CDR2 YFSETQ. Trimming left V 4 bases short and J 0 bases short, with 13 bases between. The CDR3 has 16 amino acids. The CDR3 sequence is CASSRRDTATNEKLFF. The CDR3 DNA reads as TGCGCCAGCAGCCGCCGGGACACCGCAACTAATGAAAAACTGTTTTTT.

This clone was picked up one time. This rearrangement joins TRBV4-1 to TRBJ2-3; D ambiguous. Germline CDR1 reads MGHRA; CDR2 reads YSYEKL. The V gene lost 1 base and the J gene lost 6 bases, with 11 bases spanning the gap. This CDR3 has 14 amino acids. The CDR3 region is CASSQGWWQDTQYF. The CDR3 DNA follows: TGCGCCAGCAGCCAAGGTTGGTGGCAGGATACGCAGTATTTT.

The V call is TRBV4-1, the J call TRBJ2-3, with 7 bases identical to TRBD2. The V segment lost 1 base and the J segment 5 bases; nucleotides outside the gene matches: 3. CDR3 length: 14 amino acids. Germline V CDR1 and CDR2: MGHRA, YSYEKL. The CDR3 spells CASSQGGGVDTQYF. The CDR3 bases are TGCGCCAGCAGCCAAGGTGGGGGGGTAGATACGCAGTATTTT.

The rearrangement links TRBV5-1 to TRBJ2-7; D is perhaps TRBD2 (5 bases). The ends were cut back, 0 bases at V and 7 bases at J, with 17 bases in the middle. Germline V gene sequence: CDR1 SGHRS, CDR2 YFSETQ. The CDR3 spans 15 residues. The CDR3 nucleotides are TGCGCCAGCAGCTTGGTAGCTAGCAGGTTTTGGGAGCAGTACTTC. It translates to CASSLVASRFWEQYF.

This chain links TRBV2 with TRBJ1-1, with D possibly TRBD1 on 6 matching bases. Trimming took 6 bases from V and 7 from J, leaving 9 bases between them. Germline lookup yields CDR1 SNHLY and CDR2 FYNNEI. This CDR3 is built from 11 residues. In nucleotides, the CDR3 is TGTGCCAGCAGGCAGGGGCGTGAAGCTTTCTTT. It specifies CASRQGREAFF.

The gene calls are TRBV21-1 and TRBJ1-6; the listed D gene, TRBD1, was not tested against the DNA. TRBV21-1 is deemed a pseudogene. This CDR3 spans 15 amino acids. The CDR3 here is CASSTPGQKNSPLHF. The CDR3 bases are TGTGCCAGCAGCACTCCGGGACAGAAAAATTCACCCCTCCACTTT.

J is TRBJ2-7 and V is TRBV3-1 (or the pseudogene TRBV3-2), with a possible D match to TRBD1 (5 bases). CDR3 length: 15 amino acids. Per the germline V gene, CDR1 is LGHDT and CDR2 is YNNKEL (reference sequence). V was clipped by 3 bases and J by 2 bases, with 14 bases between them. DNA of the CDR3: TGTGCCAGCAGCCAGACAAGTGCAGGGCCCTACGAGCAGTACTTC. This sequence encodes CASSQTSAGPYEQYF.

For this clone: A read error may account for a junction end that differs from germline. The chain combines TRBV10-3 with TRBJ2-4; 10 bases align to TRBD1. The CDR3 is 17 amino acids. Germline-derived CDR1 and CDR2 are ENHRY and SYGVKD. CDR3 DNA: TGCGCCATCAGTGAGGCGACGGACAGGGGGGGGAAAAACATTCAGTACTTC. Amino acids: CAISEATDRGGKNIQYF.

V gene TRBV6-5 combines with J gene TRBJ2-7, with D possibly matching TRBD2 (6 bases). Trimming pared 8 bases from V and 7 bases from J, leaving 18 bases between. There are 13 residues in the CDR3. Germline lookup yields CDR1 MNHEY and CDR2 SVGAGI. The DNA for the CDR3 is TGTGCCAGCCGCAGGACCGGGGAGGAGGAGCAGTACTTC. Protein: CASRRTGEEEQYF.

The V and J genes are TRBV29-1 and TRBJ2-5, with a possible D match to TRBD1 (5 bases). The CDR3 has 12 residues. From germline, CDR1 is SQVTM and CDR2 ANQGSEA. V lost 4 bases and J 3 bases, leaving 9 bases between the germline ends. Here the CDR3 DNA reads TGCAGCGTTGTAGGGGCCAAAGAGACCCAGTACTTC. Protein sequence: CSVVGAKETQYF.

Concerning this clone: Germline and junction disagree at one end, which may indicate a read error. This chain uses TRBV12-3 or TRBV12-4 with TRBJ1-2, with TRBD1 identical over 7 bases. The CDR3 runs 13 residues. The CDR3 reads CTSSLSGGYGYTF. CDR3 DNA sequence: TGTACCAGCAGTTTATCAGGGGGCTATGGCTACACCTTC.

The rearrangement joins TRBV30 to TRBJ1-2, with D possibly being TRBD1 (6 bases). CDR3 length: 15 residues. V lost 3 bases to trimming and J lost 4 bases, with 18 bases between them. Germline CDR1 and CDR2: GTSNPN and SVGIG (reference sequence). In nucleotides, the CDR3 is TGTGCCTGGAGACCCGGTTGGGGGCGCGTCTATGGCTACACCTTC. Protein product: CAWRPGWGRVYGYTF.

The chain links TRBV4-1 to TRBJ1-5; weak D call: TRBD1 (5 bases). Germline V gene data show CDR1 as MGHRA and CDR2 as YSYEKL. Trimming shortened V by 2 bases and J by 7 bases, and 18 bases separated the two germline ends. The CDR3 runs 16 residues. CDR3 sequence: CASSQYSGGTLQPQHF. The CDR3 DNA reads TGCGCCAGCAGCCAATACTCGGGGGGGACTCTACAGCCCCAGCATTTT.

This clone has a single count. The chain carries TRBV7-6 and TRBJ1-4; D ambiguous. Germline assignment: CDR1 SGHVS and CDR2 FNYEAQ. V lost 4 bases to trimming and J lost 7 bases, with 10 bases between them. The CDR3 contains 13 residues. As DNA, the CDR3 is TGTGCCAGCAGCTCCCAGGCCGGTGAAAAACTGTTTTTT. Residues: CASSSQAGEKLFF.

The chain combines TRBV3-1 (or the pseudogene TRBV3-2) with TRBJ1-2; no clear D. Between the trimmed V and J ends, which lost 0 bases and 1 base, there was a span of 12 bases. Germline V CDR1 and CDR2: LGHDT, YNNKEL (reference sequence). The CDR3 is 16 residues long. CDR3 nucleotides: TGTGCCAGCAGCCAAGATGACACCAACAATAACTATGGCTACACCTTC. Translating it yields CASSQDDTNNNYGYTF.

This chain uses TRBV7-2 with TRBJ2-3, with TRBD1 as a possible D gene (6 bases). Germline CDR1 and CDR2: SGHTA and FQGNSA. The CDR3 sequence is 16 residues long. Trimming cost V 2 bases and J 6 bases, with 18 bases left between them. This CDR3 reads CASSLQQGSSRDTQYF. The CDR3 nucleotides read TGTGCCAGCAGCTTACAACAGGGTTCTAGCCGTGATACGCAGTATTTT.